This T cell receptor (beta chain) was sequenced in a study of beta chain features in type 1 diabetes. Study results and caveats: When Type 1 diabetes patients were examined, their TCRB CDR3s proved moderately but significantly shorter in all four CD4+ subsets. Insertion counts at VDJ junctions were lower in type 1 diabetes patients, who also showed more deletions there.

Isolation of CD4+ naive, central memory, regulatory and stem cell-like memory cells was achieved by sorting via CD45RO/CCR7/CD25/CD127/CD95/CD27. All sorted populations exceeded 95% purity. The entirety of the isolated RNA underwent reverse transcription, so expressed TCRB transcripts were sequenced. Sequencing used immunoSEQ multiplex PCR; TCRdb keeps in-frame clones, though not all of them. Altogether 330,000 or so clones are present, roughly 12% being singletons, with the ten largest covering roughly 0.0097%. As for this clone: Its matching antigen is unknown.

The CDR3 is 19 amino acids. V shed 4 bases and J shed 1 base, with 23 bases lying between them. The germline V gene has CDR1 SGHTA and CDR2 FQGNSA. The sequence came from a woman between 18 and 29 years old with type 1 diabetes. Input material: naive CD4+ T cells from blood. The V call is TRBV7-2, the J call TRBJ2-1; D is possibly TRBD2 (6 bases). CDR3 in amino acids: CASSSSPVGGVRSYNEQFF. As DNA, the CDR3 is TGTGCCAGCAGCTCAAGCCCGGTGGGGGGAGTAAGGTCCTACAATGAGCAGTTCTTC.